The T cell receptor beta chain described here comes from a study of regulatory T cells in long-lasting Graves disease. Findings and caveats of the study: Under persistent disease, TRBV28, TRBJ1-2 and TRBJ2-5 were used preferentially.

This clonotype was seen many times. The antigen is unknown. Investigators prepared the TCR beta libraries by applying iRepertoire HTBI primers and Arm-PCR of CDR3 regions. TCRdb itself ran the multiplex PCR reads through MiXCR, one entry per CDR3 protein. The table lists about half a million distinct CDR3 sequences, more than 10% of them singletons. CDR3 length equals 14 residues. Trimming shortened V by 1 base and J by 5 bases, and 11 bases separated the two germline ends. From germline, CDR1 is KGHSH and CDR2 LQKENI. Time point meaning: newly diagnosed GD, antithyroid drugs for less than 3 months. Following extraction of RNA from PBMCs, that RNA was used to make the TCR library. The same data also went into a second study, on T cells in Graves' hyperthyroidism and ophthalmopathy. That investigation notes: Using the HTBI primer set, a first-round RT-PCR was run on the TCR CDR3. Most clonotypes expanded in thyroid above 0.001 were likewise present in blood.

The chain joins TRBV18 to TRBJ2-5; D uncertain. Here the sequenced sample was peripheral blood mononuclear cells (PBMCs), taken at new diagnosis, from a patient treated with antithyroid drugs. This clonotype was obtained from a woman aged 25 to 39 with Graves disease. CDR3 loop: CASSPRDTRETQYF. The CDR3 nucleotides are TGTGCCAGCTCACCACGGGATACCAGGGAGACCCAGTACTTC.